This record looks at one T cell receptor beta chain sequence and its context. Germline CDR1 is SGHNT and CDR2 is YYREEE (reference sequence). V gave up 0 bases and J gave up 4 bases; unmatched junction bases: 10. The CDR3 is made up of 17 amino acids. MiXCR was run by TCRdb on the 5' RACE reads, yielding one entry per CDR3 protein. The repertoire includes 60,000 or so distinct CDR3 sequences, approximately 6.5% of them detected once, and around two fifths sits in the top ten. This sample was included in a study of T cells after yellow fever vaccination. This specimen was CD8+ T cells sorted from PBMCs, taken on the day of the first yellow fever vaccination. This chain uses TRBV5-4 with TRBJ2-1, with 7 bases aligning to TRBD2. The source of this sequence is a man between 18 and 35 years old who received the YFV17D yellow fever vaccine. The CDR3 sequence: CASSLAGSGASYNEQFF. CDR3 DNA: TGTGCCAGCAGCTTGGCTGGGAGCGGGGCCTCTTACAATGAGCAGTTCTTC.